This T cell receptor (beta chain) was documented in a study of blood T cell repertoires in COVID-19. Looking at the study overall: Spain, Italy and the United States supplied samples that represented acute and convalescent COVID-19. Sources were T cells, B-cell-depleted T cells, or PBMCs; the material itself was cDNA or gDNA.

Original processing methods: Reference gene primers were amplified, and this amplification served to estimate nucleated cell counts. Sequencing used immunoSEQ multiplex PCR; TCRdb keeps in-frame clones, though not all of them. The V and J calls and the clone size are those of that table, but D and trimming were determined from the DNA. The sample lists approximately 90,000 clones; 80% were seen once. The clonotype originates from a woman aged 80 or over with acute or convalescent COVID-19. Material for sequencing was peripheral blood.

The CDR3 region is CASSQVAASVFF. The CDR3 bases are TGTGCCAGCAGCCAAGTAGCGGCTTCGGTGTTTTTT. The genes are TRBV7-2 and TRBJ2-2, with D possibly TRBD2 on 6 matching bases. CDR1 is SGHTA, CDR2 FQGNSA, per germline. This CDR3 is built from 12 residues. The V end lost 5 bases, the J end lost 15 bases, and 16 bases lay between the germline ends.